A single sample gave rise to the 17 T cell receptor beta chains below, sequenced in a study of cytomegalovirus exposure and HLA in healthy donors (dated by TCRdb to 2017 to 2019). To prepare the library, the immunoSEQ multiplex PCR assay was applied. The multiplex PCR relied on a mix of 60 forward primers for TCR Vbeta segments and 13 reverse primers for TCR Jbeta segments. The source is immuneACCESS, and TCRdb retained only in-frame sequences with V and J called. Part of the clones is not carried over; for the studies checked, unresolved V genes explain less than half of this, and the remainder is unexplained. The sample table contains about 190,000 clones; only one count was recorded for 70% to 75% of them. The ten largest clonotypes hold over 4% of the sample. The sequencing sample was made of PBMCs. Receptors originate from a man between 25 and 39 years old in good health and CMV-seropositive.

The chain joins TRBV7-3 to TRBJ2-5, with a tentative D call TRBD2 (6 bases). CDR1 is SGHTA and CDR2 is FQGTGA in the germline V gene. Trimming removed 6 bases from V and 3 bases from J, with 14 bases in between. CDR3 length: 14 residues. The CDR3 DNA reads TGTGCCAGCAGTCCAACGGGACTCAAAGAGACCCAGTACTTC. As protein: CASSPTGLKETQYF.

This clone was seen more than once but under ten times. This chain joins TRBV19 and TRBJ1-6, with D unresolved. The length of the CDR3 is 15 residues. V gave up 7 bases and J gave up 9 bases, with 19 bases separating them. CDR1 and CDR2 (germline): LNHDA, SQIVND (reference sequence). The DNA of the CDR3 is TGTGCCAGTACAAGGAAGACTTTATCCGGTTCACCCCTCCACTTT. As protein: CASTRKTLSGSPLHF.

The chain carries TRBV6-1 and TRBJ1-3; weak D call: TRBD1 (5 bases). From germline, CDR1 is MNHNS and CDR2 SASEGT. This CDR3 contains 16 residues. Trimming stripped 4 bases from V and 0 bases from J, with 13 bases between. The CDR3 is CASSALTGFSGNTIYF. CDR3 bases: TGTGCCAGCAGTGCATTAACAGGATTCTCTGGAAACACCATATATTTT.

As regards this clone: Germline is not matched at one junction end, which may reflect a read error. This chain uses TRBV11-2 with TRBJ1-4; the D is unclear. In germline, CDR1 is SGHAT, CDR2 FQNNGV. CDR3 length equals 16 residues. DNA for the CDR3: TGTGCCAGCTCGCAGCCCTTAGAGGGCGGGAATGAAGAACTGTTTTTT. It yields the protein CASSQPLEGGNEELFF. The entire variable domain, with the rest obtained from reference TRBV11-2 and TRBJ1-4, is as follows: EAGVAQSPRYKIIEKRQSVAFWCNPISGHATLYWYQQILGQGPKLLIQFQNNGVVDDSQLPKDRFSAERLKGVDSTLKIQPAKLEDSAVYLCASSQPLEGGNEELFFGSGTQLSVL.

A single count supports this clone. The rearrangement uses TRBV5-6 and TRBJ1-1, with 9 bases aligning to TRBD1. The V gene end was trimmed by 0 bases and the J gene end by 5 bases; junction bases not matched to a gene: 14. CDR1 is SGHDT, CDR2 YYEEEE, per germline. The CDR3 covers 18 residues. Written as DNA, the CDR3 is TGTGCCAGCAGCTTGGGGGACAGGGAACCAACGACCGGGACTGAAGCTTTCTTT. It yields the protein CASSLGDREPTTGTEAFF.

This rearrangement joins TRBV7-3 to TRBJ2-3; 7 nucleotides line up with TRBD2. The CDR3 contains 16 residues. Trimming cost V 5 bases and J 3 bases; bases outside gene matches: 11. Germline CDR1 reads SGHTA; CDR2 reads FQGTGA. This CDR3 reads CASSHTGGSSTDTQYF. The CDR3 DNA reads TGTGCCAGCAGCCATACTGGCGGGAGTTCGACAGATACGCAGTATTTT.

The rearrangement joins TRBV9 to TRBJ1-2, with no clear D. The germline gives CDR1 SGDLS, CDR2 YYNGEE. The length of the CDR3 is 13 residues. V dropped 3 bases and J dropped 4 bases, with 10 bases sitting between them. CDR3 amino acids: CASSAAAGYGYTF. CDR3 DNA sequence: TGTGCCAGCAGCGCAGCGGCCGGCTATGGCTACACCTTC.

The chain employs TRBV27 and TRBJ1-1; TRBD1 agrees at 10 bases. The CDR3 has 12 residues. Losses at the gene ends were 5 bases for V and 11 bases for J; bases not matched to a gene: 5. Per germline, CDR1 MNHEY and CDR2 SMNVEV (reference sequence). The chain's CDR3 is CASSDDRGPAFF. The CDR3 nucleotides read TGTGCCAGCAGTGACGACAGGGGGCCTGCTTTCTTT.

The rearrangement links TRBV9 to TRBJ2-3, with D hard to call. The V gene's germline CDR1 is SGDLS and CDR2 YYNGEE. The CDR3 spans 14 residues. With 3 bases removed from V and 0 bases from J, the gap between germline ends came to 8 bases. The CDR3 loop reads CASSAEFSTDTQYF. Here the CDR3 DNA reads TGTGCCAGCAGCGCCGAGTTTAGCACAGATACGCAGTATTTT.

This clone was detected only a few times. This chain joins TRBV27 and TRBJ2-7; TRBD2 matches at 7 bases. CDR1 is MNHEY, CDR2 SMNVEV, per germline (reference sequence). This CDR3 has 11 residues. The junction had 3 bases not matched to a gene; V was cut back by 10 bases and J by 3 bases. CDR3 region: CATRGVYEQYF. In DNA form, the CDR3 reads TGTGCCACTCGGGGGGTCTACGAGCAGTACTTC.

The chain joins TRBV7-2 to TRBJ1-5; TRBD1 matches 10 bases. Germline trimming cut 6 bases from V and 6 bases from J; bases unmatched to any gene: 11. CDR3 length: 16 amino acids. CDR1 is SGHTA and CDR2 is FQGNSA in the germline V gene. DNA of the CDR3: TGTGCCAGCAGTCGCATCTCAGGACAGGGGGGTCAGCCCCAGCATTTT. It encodes CASSRISGQGGQPQHF.

The table lists this clone with a few counts. This same CDR3 is encoded by further DNA sequences in the sample. The chain links TRBV18 to TRBJ1-5; D ambiguous. This CDR3 is built from 14 residues. The V end lost 2 bases, the J end lost 1 base, and 6 bases lay between the germline ends. Germline assignment: CDR1 KGHSH and CDR2 LQKENI. The CDR3 protein is CASSPAGSNQPQHF. CDR3 nucleotides: TGTGCCAGCTCACCAGCCGGGAGCAATCAGCCCCAGCATTTT.

V and J are TRBV6-1 and TRBJ2-2, with D possibly TRBD1 on 5 matching bases. The length of the CDR3 is 15 residues. Germline CDR1 is MNHNS and CDR2 is SASEGT. V dropped 2 bases and J dropped 0 bases, with 7 bases sitting between them. DNA of the CDR3: TGTGCCAGCAGTGAAAGGGGCCCGAACACCGGGGAGCTGTTTTTT. Its translation: CASSERGPNTGELFF.

V and J are TRBV6-5 and TRBJ2-7, with TRBD2 matching 8 bases. Germline V lookup: CDR1 MNHEY, CDR2 SVGAGI. V dropped 6 bases and J dropped 6; count of bases not matched to a gene: 13. The CDR3 is made up of 15 amino acids. The CDR3 coding sequence is TGTGCCAGCAGCCCGGGAGGGTCCATTCTTAGCGAGCAGTACTTC. Amino acid sequence: CASSPGGSILSEQYF.

The chain joins TRBV7-9 to TRBJ2-6; 12 nucleotides match TRBD1. CDR3 length: 18 amino acids. V gave up 7 bases and J gave up 4 bases; unmatched junction bases: 11. Germline CDR1 SEHNR, CDR2 FQNEAQ (reference sequence). CDR3 DNA sequence: TGTGCCAGCACCTTCGGGGACAGGGGGCTTGGAGGGGCCAACGTCCTGACTTTC. Amino acids: CASTFGDRGLGGANVLTF.

This clone showed up just a few times. This rearrangement joins TRBV7-3 to TRBJ2-2; the D is unclear. The CDR3 covers 14 residues. V was cut by 4 bases and J by 4 bases, with 10 bases left in between. Germline CDR1 and CDR2: SGHTA and FQGTGA. The CDR3 loop is CASSSGLFTGELFF. As DNA, the CDR3 is TGTGCCAGCAGCTCCGGTCTCTTCACCGGGGAGCTGTTTTTT.

This clone was seen only a few times. The chain combines TRBV19 with TRBJ2-7; 10 bases match TRBD1. CDR1 is LNHDA, CDR2 SQIVND, per germline (reference sequence). The CDR3 runs 15 residues. The trim removed 2 bases at V and 3 bases at J, leaving 4 bases unmatched. CDR3 DNA: TGTGCCAGTAGTATAACGGGGACAGGGGACTACGAGCAGTACTTC. Translating it yields CASSITGTGDYEQYF.